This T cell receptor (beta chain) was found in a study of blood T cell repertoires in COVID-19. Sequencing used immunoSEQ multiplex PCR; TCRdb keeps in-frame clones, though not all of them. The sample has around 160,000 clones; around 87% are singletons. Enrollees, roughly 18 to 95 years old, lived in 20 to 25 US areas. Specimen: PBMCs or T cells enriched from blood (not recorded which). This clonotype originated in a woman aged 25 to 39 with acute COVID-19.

The CDR3 DNA reads as TGCGCCAGCAGCCAAGGTACAGCCGCAACTAATGAAAAACTGTTTTTT. Its protein is CASSQGTAATNEKLFF. V usage is TRBV4-1 and J usage is TRBJ1-4; D unclear. V gave up 1 base and J gave up 0 bases, with 9 bases separating them. The CDR3 extends over 16 amino acids. Germline V gene data show CDR1 as MGHRA and CDR2 as YSYEKL.